This TCR beta chain was found in a study of cytomegalovirus exposure and HLA in healthy donors. Study-wide results and caveats: As confirmed in vitro, three CMV-associated chains were specific for CMV antigens.

As for this clone: Its antigen is not known.

The CDR3 length is 18 residues. V lost 1 base, J lost 3 bases, and 10 bases stayed unmatched. Germline loops: CDR1 LGHNA, CDR2 YSLEER. The PCR had 60 Vbeta and 13 Jbeta primers. Assay: immunoSEQ multiplex PCR; the TCRdb copy retains only in-frame clones and omits some. The sample has 100,000 to 150,000 clones; about 84% are singletons. The source is a man aged 18 to 29 in good health and CMV-seropositive. The specimen sequenced was PBMCs. The gene calls are TRBV4-3 and TRBJ2-3; TRBD1 aligns across 10 bases. Written as DNA, the CDR3 is TGCGCCAGCAGCCAAGGCAGGGACAGGGGAGGAGTGACAGATACGCAGTATTTT. This sequence encodes CASSQGRDRGGVTDTQYF.